These 19 T cell receptor beta chains originate from one sample sequenced in a study of shared clonotypes between healthy human individuals. Repertoires were generated with immunoSEQ multiplex PCR, while TCRdb's copy carries only in-frame clones and drops some. The profile shows hundreds of thousands of clones, just over 75% of them singletons. The sample consisted of PBMCs. The receptors come from a woman in her thirties or forties in good health. Some clones in this sample may be carry-over from other donors' samples.

This chain connects TRBV15 to TRBJ2-7; D gene ambiguous. The length of the CDR3 is 13 residues. V was shortened by 4 bases and J by 4 bases, with 11 bases between the two germline ends. CDR1 LNHNV and CDR2 YYDKDF come from the germline V gene (reference sequence). The CDR3 spells CATSMTTDYEQYF. The CDR3 DNA is TGTGCCACCAGCATGACAACCGATTACGAGCAGTACTTC.

This clone has more than one count but fewer than ten. This rearrangement joins TRBV10-1 to TRBJ1-5; D gene uncertain. V lost 3 bases to trimming and J lost 2 bases, with 11 bases between them. The length of the CDR3 is 15 residues. Per germline, CDR1 WNHNN and CDR2 SYGVQD (reference sequence). The DNA for the CDR3 is TGCGCCAGCAGTGATTCCCCGGGCCGCAATCAGCCCCAGCATTTT. It specifies CASSDSPGRNQPQHF.

A note on this clone: Other DNA sequences in the same sample also yield this CDR3. The genes are TRBV6-4 and TRBJ2-2, with TRBD2 as a possible D gene (5 bases). Deletions cut 0 bases from V and 5 bases from J, with 7 bases between. Germline lookup yields CDR1 MRHNA and CDR2 SNTAGT. The CDR3 has 14 amino acids. CDR3 bases: TGTGCCAGCAGTGACTCACCGGGAACCGGGGAGCTGTTTTTT. This translates into CASSDSPGTGELFF.

V gene TRBV2 combines with J gene TRBJ2-1, with TRBD1 matching 11 bases. From germline, CDR1 is SNHLY and CDR2 FYNNEI. The CDR3 has 14 residues. Unmatched junction bases numbered 10, after V lost 11 bases and J lost 7 bases. Written as DNA, the CDR3 is TGTGCCTATACCGGGACAGGGGGTGATAATGAGCAGTTCTTC. It specifies CAYTGTGGDNEQFF.

The CDR3 sequence: CASSQDSGRADKRAYEQYF. DNA of the CDR3: TGCGCCAGCAGCCAAGATTCGGGCAGGGCAGACAAGAGGGCCTACGAGCAGTACTTC. The V and J genes are TRBV4-3 and TRBJ2-7; D could derive from TRBD1 or TRBD2 (5 bases each). The V gene's germline CDR1 is LGHNA and CDR2 YSLEER. The V and J ends lost 0 bases and 2 bases respectively, with 23 bases between them. This CDR3 has 19 amino acids.

The chain combines TRBV4-2 with TRBJ2-7, with TRBD2 matching 8 bases. V was pared by 1 base and J by 3 bases, with 5 bases of the junction left unmatched. In germline, CDR1 is LGHNA, CDR2 YNFKEQ. The CDR3 extends over 15 amino acids. The CDR3 protein is CASSQGLASLYEQYF. The CDR3 region has the DNA TGTGCCAGCAGCCAAGGACTAGCGTCTCTCTACGAGCAGTACTTC.

This chain connects TRBV29-1 to TRBJ2-5; TRBD2 aligns across 7 bases. Germline CDR1 reads SQVTM; CDR2 reads ANQGSEA. The CDR3 is made up of 14 amino acids. V lost 7 bases to trimming and J lost 5 bases; unmatched junction nucleotides: 13. The CDR3 protein is CSGIKRGGQETQYF. Written as DNA, the CDR3 is TGCAGCGGGATCAAGCGGGGAGGCCAGGAGACCCAGTACTTC.

This rearrangement joins TRBV13 to TRBJ2-2; 9 bases line up with TRBD2. Germline lookup yields CDR1 PRHDT and CDR2 FYEKMQ (reference sequence). The V gene end was trimmed by 5 bases and the J gene end by 5 bases; junction bases not matched to a gene: 6. This CDR3 contains 15 residues. The CDR3 spells CASSISGRSTGELFF. The CDR3 region has the DNA TGTGCCAGCAGCATTAGCGGGAGAAGTACCGGGGAGCTGTTTTTT. The variable domain in full, with the rest retrieved from reference TRBV13 and TRBJ2-2, is AAGVIQSPRHLIKEKRETATLKCYPIPRHDTVYWYQQGPGQDPQFLISFYEKMQSDKGSIPDRFSAQQFSDYHSELNMSSLELGDSALYFCASSISGRSTGELFFGEGSRLTVL.

The chain is built from TRBV5-1 and TRBJ1-1; no definite D call. V was shortened by 0 bases and J by 6 bases, with 21 bases between the two germline ends. Germline CDR1 and CDR2: SGHRS and YFSETQ. This CDR3 comprises 17 residues. As DNA, the CDR3 is TGCGCCAGCAGCTTGGTGGAGGATCGAGGTCTGTCGTCTGAAGCTTTCTTT. Encoded protein: CASSLVEDRGLSSEAFF.

In this sample, this clone turned up a few times. It may be a read error: a sequence one base away is much more abundant. The chain is built from TRBV6-5 and TRBJ2-7, with 10 nucleotides matching TRBD2. Germline V gene lookup returns CDR1 MNHEY and CDR2 SVGAGI. CDR3 length equals 15 residues. The CDR3 DNA follows: TGTGCCAGCGCGCAGGTAGCGGGAGGCTCCTGCGAGCAGTACTTC. It encodes CASAQVAGGSCEQYF.

The chain uses TRBV7-9 and TRBJ1-2; D remains ambiguous. The CDR3 runs to 14 residues. Trimming took 3 bases from V and 4 from J, leaving 12 bases between them. Germline values: CDR1 SEHNR, CDR2 FQNEAQ (reference sequence). For the CDR3, the DNA is TGTGCCAGCAGCTTGGCAGGCCAGAGCTATGGCTACACCTTC. Amino acids: CASSLAGQSYGYTF.

Comment on this clone: Other nucleotide sequences in the sample specify the same CDR3. The rearrangement joins TRBV2 to TRBJ1-1; TRBD1 is a possible D gene (6 bases). Trimming cost V 6 bases and J 1 base, with 9 bases left between them. Germline V gene data show CDR1 as SNHLY and CDR2 as FYNNEI. There are 13 residues in the CDR3. The CDR3 nucleotides read TGTGCCAGCAGCCCGACAGGGAACACTGAAGCTTTCTTT. Protein product: CASSPTGNTEAFF.

V gene TRBV11-2 combines with J gene TRBJ1-2; 7 bases line up with TRBD1. CDR3 length equals 15 residues. V was clipped by 3 bases and J by 7 bases; unmatched bases: 11. CDR1 and CDR2 from the germline V gene are SGHAT and FQNNGV. The CDR3 is CASSFFGSTGSGYTF. In DNA form, the CDR3 reads TGTGCCAGCAGCTTTTTTGGTTCGACAGGGTCTGGCTACACCTTC. Combining the CDR3 with reference TRBV11-2 and TRBJ1-2 gives the whole variable domain EAGVAQSPRYKIIEKRQSVAFWCNPISGHATLYWYQQILGQGPKLLIQFQNNGVVDDSQLPKDRFSAERLKGVDSTLKIQPAKLEDSAVYLCASSFFGSTGSGYTFGSGTRLTVV.

This clone came up many times. This chain connects TRBV25-1 to TRBJ2-7; D is ambiguous. CDR3 length: 14 amino acids. The V and J ends lost 1 base and 3 bases respectively, with 10 bases between them. Germline CDR1 is MGHDK and CDR2 is SYGVNS. CDR3 in amino acids: CASSESLEYYEQYF. For the CDR3, the DNA is TGTGCCAGCAGTGAATCGCTCGAGTACTACGAGCAGTACTTC.

The chain has TRBV6-1 and TRBJ2-4; 13 bases are shared with TRBD2. This CDR3 spans 15 amino acids. Trimming removed 2 bases from V and 8 bases from J; junction bases left unmatched: 3. Germline CDR1 is MNHNS and CDR2 is SASEGT. As DNA, the CDR3 is TGTGCCAGCAGTGAATTACTAGCGGGAGGGGACATTCAGTACTTC. Its translation: CASSELLAGGDIQYF.

The CDR3 DNA reads TGTGCCAGCAGCTTAGTCCTAGCGGGGCTCAATACGCAGTATTTT. Translated, it gives CASSLVLAGLNTQYF. The genes are TRBV7-9 and TRBJ2-3, with 9 bases fitting TRBD2. The CDR3 has 15 residues. Losses at the gene ends were 1 base for V and 7 bases for J; bases not matched to a gene: 6. From germline, CDR1 is SEHNR and CDR2 FQNEAQ (reference sequence).

CDR3 coding DNA: TGTGCCAGCAGTGACTCGGAGGGGCGAGCCAAAAACATTCAGTACTTC. It is translated as CASSDSEGRAKNIQYF. The chain links TRBV6-4 to TRBJ2-4; perhaps TRBD2 as D (6 bases). V lost 0 bases, J lost 0 bases, and 9 bases lay in between. Looked up from germline, CDR1 is MRHNA and CDR2 is SNTAGT. The CDR3 extends over 16 amino acids.

The chain joins TRBV5-1 to TRBJ2-7; 7 nucleotides match TRBD1. This CDR3 region has 14 residues. CDR1 and CDR2 from the germline V gene are SGHRS and YFSETQ. After removal of 0 bases from V and 4 bases from J, the junction contained 4 bases not matched to a gene. CDR3 residues: CASSLATGDYEQYF. The DNA for the CDR3 is TGCGCCAGCAGCTTGGCAACAGGGGATTACGAGCAGTACTTC. The entire variable domain, with the rest obtained from reference TRBV5-1 and TRBJ2-7, is as follows: KAGVTQTPRYLIKTRGQQVTLSCSPISGHRSVSWYQQTPGQGLQFLFEYFSETQRNKGNFPGRFSGRQFSNSRSEMNVSTLELGDSALYLCASSLATGDYEQYFGPGTRLTVT.

The chain joins TRBV4-1 to TRBJ2-1; 8 nucleotides align to TRBD1. V was clipped by 4 bases and J by 2 bases; unmatched bases: 10. The CDR3 has 17 residues. Per the germline V gene, CDR1 is MGHRA and CDR2 is YSYEKL. The CDR3 DNA reads as TGCGCCAGCAGCCGAGAGCCGCAGGGGGCTGCCTACAATGAGCAGTTCTTC. Translation gives CASSREPQGAAYNEQFF.